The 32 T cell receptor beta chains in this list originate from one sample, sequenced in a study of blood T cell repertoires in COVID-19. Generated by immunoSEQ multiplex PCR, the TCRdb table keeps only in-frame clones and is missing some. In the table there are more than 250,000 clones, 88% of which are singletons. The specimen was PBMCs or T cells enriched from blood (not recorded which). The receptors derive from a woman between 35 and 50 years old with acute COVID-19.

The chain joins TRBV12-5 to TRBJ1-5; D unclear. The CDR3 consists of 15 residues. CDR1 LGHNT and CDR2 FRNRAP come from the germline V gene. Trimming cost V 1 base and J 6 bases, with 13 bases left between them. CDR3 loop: CASGLAISGRQPQHF. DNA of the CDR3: TGTGCTAGTGGTTTGGCAATTTCTGGGCGTCAGCCCCAGCATTTT.

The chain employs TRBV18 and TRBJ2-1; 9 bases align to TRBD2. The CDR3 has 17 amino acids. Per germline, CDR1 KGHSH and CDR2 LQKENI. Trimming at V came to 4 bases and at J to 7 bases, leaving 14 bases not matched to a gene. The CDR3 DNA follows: TGTGCCAGCTCACGCACCGTAGGGCGGGAGGGCCTTAATGAGCAGTTCTTC. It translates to CASSRTVGREGLNEQFF.

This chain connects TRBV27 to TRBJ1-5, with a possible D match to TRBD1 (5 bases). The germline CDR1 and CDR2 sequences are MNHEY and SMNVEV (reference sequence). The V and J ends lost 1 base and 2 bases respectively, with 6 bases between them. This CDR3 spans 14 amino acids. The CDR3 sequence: CASSLLGGNQPQHF. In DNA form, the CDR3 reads TGTGCCAGCAGTTTATTAGGGGGCAATCAGCCCCAGCATTTT.

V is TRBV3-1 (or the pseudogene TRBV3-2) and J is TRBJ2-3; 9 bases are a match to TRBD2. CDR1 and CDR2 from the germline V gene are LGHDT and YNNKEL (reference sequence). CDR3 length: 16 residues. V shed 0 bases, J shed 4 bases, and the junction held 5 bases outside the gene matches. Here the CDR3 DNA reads TGTGCCAGCAGCCAAGAGAGCGGGAGGTGGTCAGATACGCAGTATTTT. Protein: CASSQESGRWSDTQYF.

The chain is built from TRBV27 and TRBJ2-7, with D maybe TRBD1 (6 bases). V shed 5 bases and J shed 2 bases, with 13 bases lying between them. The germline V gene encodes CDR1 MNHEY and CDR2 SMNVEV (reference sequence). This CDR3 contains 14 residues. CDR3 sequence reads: CASSPWDTAYEQYF. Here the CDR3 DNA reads TGTGCCAGCAGTCCGTGGGACACAGCCTACGAGCAGTACTTC.

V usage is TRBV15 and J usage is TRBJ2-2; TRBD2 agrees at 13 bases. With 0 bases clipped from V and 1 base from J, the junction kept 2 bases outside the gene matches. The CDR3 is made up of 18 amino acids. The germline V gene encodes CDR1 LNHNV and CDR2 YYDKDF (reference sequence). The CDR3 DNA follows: TGTGCCACCAGCAGAGAACTAGCGGGAGGGTTGAACACCGGGGAGCTGTTTTTT. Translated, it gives CATSRELAGGLNTGELFF.

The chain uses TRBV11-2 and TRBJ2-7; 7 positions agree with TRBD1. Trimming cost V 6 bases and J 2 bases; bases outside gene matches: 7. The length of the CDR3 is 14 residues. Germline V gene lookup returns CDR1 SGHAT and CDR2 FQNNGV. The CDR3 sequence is CASSIRQGAYEQYF. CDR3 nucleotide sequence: TGTGCCAGCAGTATCCGACAGGGAGCCTACGAGCAGTACTTC.

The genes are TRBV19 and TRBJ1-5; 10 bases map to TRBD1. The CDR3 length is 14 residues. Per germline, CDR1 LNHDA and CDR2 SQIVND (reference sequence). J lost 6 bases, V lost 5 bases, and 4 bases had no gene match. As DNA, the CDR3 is TGTGCCAGTAGTCGGGACAGGGGTACTCAGCCCCAGCATTTT. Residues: CASSRDRGTQPQHF.

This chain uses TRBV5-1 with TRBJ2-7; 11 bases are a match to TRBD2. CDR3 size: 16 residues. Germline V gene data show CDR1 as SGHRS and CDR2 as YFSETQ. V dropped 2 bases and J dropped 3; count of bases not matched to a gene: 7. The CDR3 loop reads CASSLTSGSPLYEQYF. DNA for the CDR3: TGCGCCAGCAGCTTAACTAGCGGGAGCCCACTCTACGAGCAGTACTTC.

The CDR3 region is CASSAPGTSSYNEQFF. The CDR3 coding sequence is TGTGCCAGCAGCGCCCCCGGGACTAGCTCCTACAATGAGCAGTTCTTC. The chain couples TRBV9 to TRBJ2-1, with 8 nucleotides matching TRBD2. CDR1 is SGDLS, CDR2 YYNGEE, per germline. This CDR3 is built from 16 residues. J gave up 0 bases and V 3 bases, and 5 bases lay outside the gene matches.

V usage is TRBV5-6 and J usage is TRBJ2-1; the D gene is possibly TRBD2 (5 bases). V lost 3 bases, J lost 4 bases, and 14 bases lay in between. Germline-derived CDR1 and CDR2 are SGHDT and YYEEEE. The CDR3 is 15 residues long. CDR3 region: CASSSSRGSYNEQFF. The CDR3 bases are TGTGCCAGCAGCTCGTCTCGCGGGTCTTACAATGAGCAGTTCTTC. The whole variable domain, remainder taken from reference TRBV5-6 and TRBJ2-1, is DAGVTQSPTHLIKTRGQQVTLRCSPKSGHDTVSWYQQALGQGPQFIFQYYEEEERQRGNFPDRFSGHQFPNYSSELNVNALLLGDSALYLCASSSSRGSYNEQFFGPGTRLTVL.

This CDR3 reads CASSPGQGGEKLFF. For the CDR3, the DNA is TGTGCCAGCAGCCCAGGACAGGGCGGTGAAAAACTGTTTTTT. V gene TRBV7-9 combines with J gene TRBJ1-4, with 8 bases matching TRBD1. The CDR3 is 14 residues long. Germline V gives CDR1 SEHNR, CDR2 FQNEAQ (reference sequence). J lost 7 bases, V lost 5 bases, and 6 bases had no gene match.

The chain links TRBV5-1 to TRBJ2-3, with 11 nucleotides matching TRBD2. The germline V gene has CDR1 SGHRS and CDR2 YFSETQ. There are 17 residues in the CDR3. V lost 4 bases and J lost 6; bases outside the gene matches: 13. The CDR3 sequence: CASSTTVTSGSGDTQYF. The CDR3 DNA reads TGCGCCAGCAGCACTACAGTCACTAGCGGGAGCGGTGATACGCAGTATTTT.

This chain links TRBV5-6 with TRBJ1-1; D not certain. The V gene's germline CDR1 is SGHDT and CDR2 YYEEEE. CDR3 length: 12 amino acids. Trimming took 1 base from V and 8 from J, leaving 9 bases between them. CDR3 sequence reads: CASSLSLLEAFF. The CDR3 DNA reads TGTGCCAGCAGCTTGTCCCTCCTCGAAGCTTTCTTT.

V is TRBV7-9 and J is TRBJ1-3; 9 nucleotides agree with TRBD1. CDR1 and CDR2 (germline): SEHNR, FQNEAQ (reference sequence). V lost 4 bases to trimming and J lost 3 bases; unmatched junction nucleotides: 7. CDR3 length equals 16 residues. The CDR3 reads CASSSLDRGGGNTIYF. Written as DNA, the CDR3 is TGTGCCAGCAGCTCACTGGACAGGGGTGGTGGAAACACCATATATTTT.

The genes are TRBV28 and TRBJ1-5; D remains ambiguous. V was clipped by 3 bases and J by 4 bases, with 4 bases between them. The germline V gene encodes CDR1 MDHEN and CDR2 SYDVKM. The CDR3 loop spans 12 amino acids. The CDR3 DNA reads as TGTGCCAGCAGTTTCAGTAATCAGCCCCAGCATTTT. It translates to CASSFSNQPQHF.

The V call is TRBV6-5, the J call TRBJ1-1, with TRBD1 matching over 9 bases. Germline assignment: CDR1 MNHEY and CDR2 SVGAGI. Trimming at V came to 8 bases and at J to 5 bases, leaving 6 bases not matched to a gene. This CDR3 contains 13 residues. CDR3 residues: CASGRQGGTEAFF. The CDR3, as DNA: TGTGCCAGCGGCAGACAGGGGGGGACTGAAGCTTTCTTT.

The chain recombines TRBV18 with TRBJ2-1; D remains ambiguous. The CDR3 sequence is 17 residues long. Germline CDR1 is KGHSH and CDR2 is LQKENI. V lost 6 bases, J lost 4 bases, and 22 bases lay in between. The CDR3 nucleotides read TGTGCCAGCTCGCCGATCCAGGATGGAAAACGTTACAATGAGCAGTTCTTC. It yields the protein CASSPIQDGKRYNEQFF.

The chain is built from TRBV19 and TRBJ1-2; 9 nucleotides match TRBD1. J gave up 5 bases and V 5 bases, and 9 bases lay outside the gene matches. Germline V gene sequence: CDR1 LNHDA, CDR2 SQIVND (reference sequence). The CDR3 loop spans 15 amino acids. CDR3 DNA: TGTGCCAGTAGTTCGGGACAGGGTCCCAGTTATGGCTACACCTTC. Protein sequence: CASSSGQGPSYGYTF.

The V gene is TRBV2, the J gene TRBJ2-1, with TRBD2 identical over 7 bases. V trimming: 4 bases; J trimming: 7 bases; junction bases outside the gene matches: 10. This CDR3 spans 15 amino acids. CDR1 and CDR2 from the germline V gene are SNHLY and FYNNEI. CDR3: CASSGSAGVGNEQFF. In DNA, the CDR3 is TGTGCCAGCAGTGGTTCGGCGGGAGTGGGTAATGAGCAGTTCTTC.

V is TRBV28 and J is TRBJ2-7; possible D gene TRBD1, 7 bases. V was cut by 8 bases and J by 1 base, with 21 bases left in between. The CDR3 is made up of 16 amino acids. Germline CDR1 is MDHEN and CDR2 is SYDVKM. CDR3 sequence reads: CASRRVRQGISYEQYF. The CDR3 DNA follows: TGTGCCAGCCGGAGGGTCAGACAGGGCATTTCCTACGAGCAGTACTTC.

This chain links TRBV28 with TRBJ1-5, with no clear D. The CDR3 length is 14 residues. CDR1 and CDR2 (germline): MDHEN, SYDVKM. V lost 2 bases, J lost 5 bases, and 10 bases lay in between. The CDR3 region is CASSLSGGYQPQHF. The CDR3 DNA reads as TGTGCCAGCAGTTTAAGTGGAGGGTATCAGCCCCAGCATTTT.

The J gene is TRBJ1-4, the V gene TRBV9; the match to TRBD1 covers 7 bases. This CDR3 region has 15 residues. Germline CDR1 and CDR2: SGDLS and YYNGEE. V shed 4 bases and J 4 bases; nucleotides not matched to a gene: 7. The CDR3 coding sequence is TGTGCCAGCAGCCTGGGGACAGAGTATAATGAAAAACTGTTTTTT. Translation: CASSLGTEYNEKLFF. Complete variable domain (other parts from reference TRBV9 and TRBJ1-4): DSGVTQTPKHLITATGQRVTLRCSPRSGDLSVYWYQQSLDQGLQFLIQYYNGEERAKGNILERFSAQQFPDLHSELNLSSLELGDSALYFCASSLGTEYNEKLFFGSGTQLSVL.

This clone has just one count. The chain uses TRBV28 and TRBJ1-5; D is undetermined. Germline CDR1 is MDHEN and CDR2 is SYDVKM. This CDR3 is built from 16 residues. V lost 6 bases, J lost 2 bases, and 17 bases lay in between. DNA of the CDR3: TGTGCCAGCAGCCCCCCCGAGGGTGGACGCAATCAGCCCCAGCATTTT. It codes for CASSPPEGGRNQPQHF.

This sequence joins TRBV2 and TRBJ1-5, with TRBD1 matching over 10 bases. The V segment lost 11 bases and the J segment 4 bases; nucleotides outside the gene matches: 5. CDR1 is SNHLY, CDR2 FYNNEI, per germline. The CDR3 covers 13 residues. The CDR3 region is CAGGQGYNQPQHF. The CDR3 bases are TGTGCCGGGGGACAGGGGTATAATCAGCCCCAGCATTTT.

The CDR3 DNA sequence: TGTGCCAGCAGCCCCATGTCACAGGGCACTAATGAAAAACTGTTTTTT. Encoded protein: CASSPMSQGTNEKLFF. This chain joins TRBV7-9 and TRBJ1-4, with D perhaps TRBD1 (6 bases). V lost 5 bases and J 2 bases, leaving 15 bases between the germline ends. The CDR3 covers 16 residues. CDR1 is SEHNR and CDR2 is FQNEAQ in the germline V gene (reference sequence).

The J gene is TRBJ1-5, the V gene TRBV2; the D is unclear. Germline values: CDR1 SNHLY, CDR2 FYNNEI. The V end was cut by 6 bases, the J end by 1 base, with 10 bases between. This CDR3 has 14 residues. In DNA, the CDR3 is TGTGCCAGCAGGGGTGAGGAAAGCAATCAGCCCCAGCATTTT. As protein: CASRGEESNQPQHF. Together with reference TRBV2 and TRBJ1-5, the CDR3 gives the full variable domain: EPEVTQTPSHQVTQMGQEVILRCVPISNHLYFYWYRQILGQKVEFLVSFYNNEISEKSEIFDDQFSVERPDGSNFTLKIRSTKLEDSAMYFCASRGEESNQPQHFGDGTRLSIL.

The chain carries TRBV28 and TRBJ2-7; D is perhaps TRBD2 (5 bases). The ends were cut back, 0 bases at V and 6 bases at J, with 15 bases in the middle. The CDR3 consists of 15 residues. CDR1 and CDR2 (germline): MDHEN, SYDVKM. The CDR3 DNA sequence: TGTGCCAGCAGTTTATGGTCTCTCCTCGGAGGCGAGCAGTACGTC. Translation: CASSLWSLLGGEQYV.

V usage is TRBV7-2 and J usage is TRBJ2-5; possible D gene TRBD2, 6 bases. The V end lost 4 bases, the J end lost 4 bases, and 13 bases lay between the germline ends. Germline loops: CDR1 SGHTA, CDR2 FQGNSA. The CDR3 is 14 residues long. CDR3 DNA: TGTGCCAGCAGCTCCACTGGAGGGATAGAGACCCAGTACTTC. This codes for CASSSTGGIETQYF.

The CDR3 DNA reads as TGTGCCAGCAGCGAAGAGACAGGGGATTCACCCCTCCACTTT. Translated, it gives CASSEETGDSPLHF. This chain uses TRBV7-2 with TRBJ1-6, with TRBD1 matching over 8 bases. V shed 5 bases, J shed 8 bases, and the junction held 5 bases outside the gene matches. The CDR3 totals 14 residues. Germline assignment: CDR1 SGHTA and CDR2 FQGNSA.

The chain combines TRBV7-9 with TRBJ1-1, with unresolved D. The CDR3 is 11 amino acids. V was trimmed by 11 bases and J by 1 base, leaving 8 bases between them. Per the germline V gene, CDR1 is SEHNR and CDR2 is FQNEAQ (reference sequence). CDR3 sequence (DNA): TGTGCCTTGGCGGAGAACACTGAAGCTTTCTTT. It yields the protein CALAENTEAFF.

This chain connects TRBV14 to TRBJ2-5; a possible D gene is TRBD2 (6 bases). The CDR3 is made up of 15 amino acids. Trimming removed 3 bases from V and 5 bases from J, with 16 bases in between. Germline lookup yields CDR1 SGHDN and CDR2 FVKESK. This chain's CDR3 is CASSHLAPPSETQYF. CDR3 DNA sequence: TGTGCCAGCAGCCACCTAGCGCCTCCTTCGGAGACCCAGTACTTC.